Given below is one T cell receptor beta chain in context. Its target is not known. Alongside blood RNA obtained from unsorted whole blood, germline DNA was also extracted. This sample is part of a study of tumor-infiltrating lymphocytes in primary liver carcinoma. Looking at the study overall: Men as well as women, aged 30 to 69 years, made up the patients. Study findings and constraints: The overlap of tumor-adjacent and tumor-blood pairs was smaller than that of tumor region pairs. Against blood, tumors held a significantly higher top-250-clone fraction (p = 0.039).

With a constant-region primer, TCR beta cDNA was made from approximately 500 ng of total RNA. Libraries for TCR beta were built through three nested multiplex PCR rounds, which together made up a slightly modified ARM-PCR procedure. TRBV1-TRBV30 forward primers paired with a C-beta reverse primer were used in the first two PCR rounds, which ran roughly 9 cycles each. MiXCR, run by TCRdb on the multiplex PCR reads, gives a single entry per CDR3 protein. The data contain fewer than 250,000 distinct CDR3 sequences, 65% of them singletons. Germline values: CDR1 MRHNA, CDR2 SNTAGT. Between the trimmed V and J ends, which lost 3 bases and 4 bases, there was a span of 7 bases. The CDR3 sequence is 14 residues long.

The sample was peripheral blood. This sequence joins TRBV6-4 and TRBJ1-6; D is possibly TRBD1 (6 bases). This receptor was taken from a woman aged 60-75 years with primary liver carcinoma and hepatitis B virus infection. CDR3 DNA: TGTGCCAGCAGTGAGCAGGGGTATAATTCACCCCTCCACTTT. Its protein product is CASSEQGYNSPLHF.